The T cell receptor beta chain described here comes from a study of blood T cell repertoires in COVID-19. Study in general: The samples span acute and convalescent COVID-19 from the United States, Italy and Spain. PBMCs, B-cell-depleted T cells, or T cells provided the cDNA or gDNA that made up the material.

The CDR3 contains 15 residues. Germline V gene data show CDR1 as SSHAT and CDR2 as FNYEAQ (reference sequence). J gave up 4 bases and V 4 bases, and 3 bases lay outside the gene matches. As originally analysed: Estimation of nucleated cell counts relied on the amplification of reference gene primers. Method: immunoSEQ multiplex PCR; TCRdb's copy keeps in-frame clones and lacks some. From that table come the V and J calls and clone size; the DNA was used to work out D and trimming. The sample gives 170,000 or so clones, about 87% of which show up once; about 1% is in the top ten. The sequence was collected from a woman under 30 who had recovered from COVID-19. The sample taken for sequencing was peripheral blood. The chain uses TRBV7-7 and TRBJ2-1; 11 nucleotides match TRBD2. In DNA, the CDR3 is TGTGCCAGCAGCTCGACTAGCGGGGTGTACAATGAGCAGTTCTTC. Translating gives CASSSTSGVYNEQFF. The full variable domain, in which reference TRBV7-7 and TRBJ2-1 provide the parts outside the CDR3, is GAGVSQSPRYKVTKRGQDVTLRCDPISSHATLYWYQQALGQGPEFLTYFNYEAQPDKSGLPSDRFSAERPEGSISTLTIQRTEQRDSAMYRCASSSTSGVYNEQFFGPGTRLTVL.